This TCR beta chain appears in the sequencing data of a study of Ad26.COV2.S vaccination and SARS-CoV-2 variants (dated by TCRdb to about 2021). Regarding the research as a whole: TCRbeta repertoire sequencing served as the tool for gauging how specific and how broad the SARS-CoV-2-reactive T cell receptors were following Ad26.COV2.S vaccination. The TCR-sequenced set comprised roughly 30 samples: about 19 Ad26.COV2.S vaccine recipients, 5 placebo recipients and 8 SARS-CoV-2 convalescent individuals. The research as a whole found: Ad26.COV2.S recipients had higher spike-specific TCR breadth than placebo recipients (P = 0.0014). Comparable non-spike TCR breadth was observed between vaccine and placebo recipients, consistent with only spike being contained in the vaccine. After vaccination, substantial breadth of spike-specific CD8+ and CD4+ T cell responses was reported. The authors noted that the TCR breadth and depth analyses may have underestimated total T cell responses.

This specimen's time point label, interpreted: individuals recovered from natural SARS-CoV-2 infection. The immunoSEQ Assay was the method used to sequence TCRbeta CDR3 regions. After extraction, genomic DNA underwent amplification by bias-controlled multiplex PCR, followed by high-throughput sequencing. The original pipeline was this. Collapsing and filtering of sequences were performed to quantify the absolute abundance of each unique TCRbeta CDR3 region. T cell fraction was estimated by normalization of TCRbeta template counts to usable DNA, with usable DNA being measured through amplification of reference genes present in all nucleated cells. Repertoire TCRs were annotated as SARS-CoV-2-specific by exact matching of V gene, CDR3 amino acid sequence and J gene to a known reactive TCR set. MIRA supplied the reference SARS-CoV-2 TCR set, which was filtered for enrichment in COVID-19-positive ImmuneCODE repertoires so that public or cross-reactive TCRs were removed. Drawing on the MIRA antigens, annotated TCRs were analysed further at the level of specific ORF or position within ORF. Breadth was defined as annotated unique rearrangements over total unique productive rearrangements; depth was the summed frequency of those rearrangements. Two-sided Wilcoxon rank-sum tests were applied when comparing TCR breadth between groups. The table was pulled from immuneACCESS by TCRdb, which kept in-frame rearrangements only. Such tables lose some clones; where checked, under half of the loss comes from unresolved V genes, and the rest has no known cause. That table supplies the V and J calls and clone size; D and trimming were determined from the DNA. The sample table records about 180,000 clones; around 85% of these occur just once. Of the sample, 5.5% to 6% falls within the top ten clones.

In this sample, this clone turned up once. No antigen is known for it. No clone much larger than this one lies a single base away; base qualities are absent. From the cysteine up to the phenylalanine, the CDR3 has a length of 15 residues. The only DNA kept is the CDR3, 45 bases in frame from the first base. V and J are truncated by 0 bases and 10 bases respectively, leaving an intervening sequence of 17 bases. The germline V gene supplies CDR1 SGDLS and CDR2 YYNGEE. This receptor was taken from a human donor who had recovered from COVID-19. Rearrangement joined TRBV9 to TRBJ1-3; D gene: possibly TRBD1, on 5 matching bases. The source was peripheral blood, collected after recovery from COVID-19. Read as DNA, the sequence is TGTGCCAGCAGCGTAGGACAGACCGGAATAAGGACCATATATTTT. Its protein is CASSVGQTGIRTIYF.